A selection of T cell receptor beta chains follows, all from one sample in a study of early T cells in non-severe SARS-CoV-2 infection. One entry per CDR3 protein, called by TCRdb with MiXCR from the 5' RACE reads. Of about 26,000 distinct CDR3 sequences listed, less than 6.5% are singletons. Sequencing used whole blood. Source of these receptors: an adult who was a healthcare worker with PCR-confirmed SARS-CoV-2 infection or an uninfected control (not recorded which). Both conserved end residues are part of each CDR3. D genes are given only for firm matches. Part of the rows lack a size; the others show once, few, many or a class for expanded clones.

d_gene	v_gene	j_gene	abundance	CDR3nt	CDR3aa
TRBD2	TRBV7-7	TRBJ2-1	NA	TGTGCTAGCAGCTTGGTAGAGACGGGGGGCTCCTACAATGAGCAGTTCTTC	CASSLVETGGSYNEQFF
NA	TRBV19	TRBJ2-7	NA	TGTGCCACATCGCGGGGTCCGTCCTACGAGCAGTACTTC	CATSRGPSYEQYF
TRBD2	TRBV12-3/TRBV12-4	TRBJ2-1	many	TGTGCCAGCACCTCCGGGGGGGCCGACAATGAGCAGTTCTTC	CASTSGGADNEQFF
NA	TRBV5-4	TRBJ1-5	NA	TGTGCCAGCAGCTTGGTTCCAGGGGATCAGCCCCAGCATTTT	CASSLVPGDQPQHF
NA	TRBV30	TRBJ1-1	many	TGTGCCTGGAGGGGCTTAAATACTGAAGCTTTCTTT	CAWRGLNTEAFF
TRBD1	TRBV5-1	TRBJ2-7	NA	TGCGCCAGCAGCTCGGAGGGCAGGGGGCGATCCTACGAGCAGTACTTC	CASSSEGRGRSYEQYF
NA	TRBV4-1	TRBJ2-5	many	TGCGCCAGCAGCCAAGAACGGGGTCGGGAGACCCAGTACTTC	CASSQERGRETQYF
TRBD2	TRBV4-3	TRBJ2-1	medium-sized	TGCGCCAGCAGCCAAGGTGCGGGGGTCCTAAATGAGCAGTTCTTC	CASSQGAGVLNEQFF
NA	TRBV7-2	TRBJ2-7	many	TGTGCCAGCAGCTTAGCCACCTACGAGCAGTACTTC	CASSLATYEQYF
NA	TRBV24-1	TRBJ2-1	NA	TGTGCCACCAGCCGGGACTCGCAATTTGGTGAGCAGTTCTTC	CATSRDSQFGEQFF
TRBD1	TRBV11-3	TRBJ1-1	NA	TGTGCCAGCAGCCCAGGGGGCATGAACACTGAAGCTTTCTTT	CASSPGGMNTEAFF
NA	TRBV24-1	TRBJ2-2	NA	TGTGCCACCAGTGTCGGGGATGCGAACACCGGGGAGCTGTTTTTT	CATSVGDANTGELFF
TRBD2	TRBV19	TRBJ2-3	many	TGTGCCAGTAGTATACTAGCGGGGGGAGCAGATACGCAGTATTTT	CASSILAGGADTQYF
TRBD1	TRBV4-1	TRBJ2-7	many	TGCGCCAGCAGCCAAGCCCGGACAGGGGTATTAGGCGAGCAGTACTTC	CASSQARTGVLGEQYF
NA	TRBV2	TRBJ2-7	many	TGTGCCAGCAGCCGCGACAACTACGAGCAGTACTTC	CASSRDNYEQYF
NA	TRBV30	TRBJ2-7	medium-sized	TGTGCCTGGACGCAGGGGCCCTACGAGCAGTACTTC	CAWTQGPYEQYF
TRBD1	TRBV19	TRBJ2-4	few	TGTGCCAGTAGTATTGCTGCGACAGGGGCGCTCAAAAACATTCAGTACTTC	CASSIAATGALKNIQYF
NA	TRBV12-3/TRBV12-4	TRBJ2-3	few	TGTGCCAGCAGTTTACCAGGACACAGCACAGATACGCAGTATTTT	CASSLPGHSTDTQYF
NA	TRBV6-5	TRBJ1-1	NA	TGTGCCAGCAGTTACACTTCGGTCAGGGTGGGCACTGAAGCTTTCTTT	CASSYTSVRVGTEAFF
TRBD1	TRBV7-6	TRBJ1-1	many	TGTGCCAGCAGCCTTGGACAGGGACTCACGAACACTGAAGCTTTCTTT	CASSLGQGLTNTEAFF
NA	TRBV24-1	TRBJ2-5	many	TGTGCCACCAGCGGGCCCCAGTCCCAAGAGACCCAGTACTTC	CATSGPQSQETQYF
NA	TRBV27	TRBJ2-7	many	TGTGCCAGCAGTTTATCGAATGGGCCAGCCCACGAGCAGTACTTC	CASSLSNGPAHEQYF
NA	TRBV7-9	TRBJ2-2	NA	TGTGCTACCCCCTTAGGGCTTCTCGCCGGGGAGCTGTTTTTT	CATPLGLLAGELFF
NA	TRBV7-9	TRBJ2-5	NA	TGTGCCAGCAGCCCAAGCAGGGAAGAGACCCAGTACTTC	CASSPSREETQYF
TRBD1	TRBV11-2	TRBJ2-5	NA	TGTGCCAGCAGCTCGGACAGGGGCCGTACTGGGGCCCAGTACTTC	CASSSDRGRTGAQYF
NA	TRBV6-2/TRBV6-3	TRBJ1-1	medium-sized	TGTGCCAGCAGCTTTGTTAAGAACACTGAAGCTTTCTTT	CASSFVKNTEAFF
TRBD1	TRBV5-8	TRBJ2-7	NA	TGTGCCAGCAGCGGGACAGGGTACGGCTACGAGCAGTACTTC	CASSGTGYGYEQYF
TRBD1	TRBV5-1	TRBJ1-1	many	TGCGCCAGCGCAAGGACAGGGGGCACTGAAGCTTTCTTT	CASARTGGTEAFF
TRBD1	TRBV5-1	TRBJ2-7	many	TGCGCCAGCAGCTTGTGGACCTCCGGGGACAGGGGGTTCGACGAGCAGTACTTC	CASSLWTSGDRGFDEQYF